A selection of T cell receptor beta chains follows, all from one sample in a study of blood T cell repertoires in COVID-19. Profiling relied on immunoSEQ multiplex PCR, and the TCRdb table lists in-frame clones only, not all of them. The table has 150,000 to 170,000 clones, over 75% seen once. Material: peripheral blood. These receptor sequences come from a man aged 60 to 75 with COVID-19, enrolled during active disease. Each CDR3 is given with its conserved first and last residue. D genes are given only for firm matches. Clone size, where shown, is once, few, many, or a class for clones that have expanded.

.	.	18	TRBV5-8	TRBJ2-5	CASSLGASGHKFQETQYF	TGTGCCAGCAGCTTGGGGGCTTCGGGACATAAATTCCAGGAGACCCAGTACTTC
TRBD1	.	17	TRBV30	TRBJ1-3	CAWSSRTGSSSGNTIYF	TGTGCCTGGAGTTCCCGGACAGGGAGCTCCTCTGGAAACACCATATATTTT
.	once	13	TRBV4-3	TRBJ1-4	CASSRETNEKLFF	TGCGCCAGCAGCAGAGAAACTAATGAAAAACTGTTTTTT
.	.	15	TRBV18	TRBJ2-7	CASSPSLAGFSEQYF	TGTGCCAGCTCACCTAGTTTAGCAGGGTTTTCCGAGCAGTACTTC
.	.	11	TRBV18	TRBJ2-1	CASSGLAEQFF	TGTGCCAGCTCGGGGCTGGCTGAGCAGTTCTTC
.	.	19	TRBV4-1	TRBJ1-2	CASSQDGHPYRTTNYGYTF	TGCGCCAGCAGCCAAGACGGCCACCCCTACAGGACAACAAACTATGGCTACACCTTC
TRBD1	.	19	TRBV7-9	TRBJ1-3	CASSLGQGANLHSGNTIYF	TGTGCCAGCAGCCTAGGACAGGGGGCGAATCTGCACTCTGGAAACACCATATATTTT
TRBD2	few	16	TRBV27	TRBJ2-5	CASSLRLAGGRETQYF	TGTGCCAGCAGTTTACGCCTAGCGGGGGGGCGGGAGACCCAGTACTTC
TRBD2	.	16	TRBV7-3	TRBJ2-1	CASSLSGAGAFNEQFF	TGTGCCAGCAGCTTGTCTGGGGCGGGAGCGTTCAATGAGCAGTTCTTC
TRBD1	.	16	TRBV7-2	TRBJ1-1	CASSSRQGAVFTEAFF	TGTGCCAGCAGCTCCCGCCAGGGGGCTGTGTTCACTGAAGCTTTCTTT
.	once	13	TRBV4-3	TRBJ1-4	CASSQDSEEKLFF	TGCGCCAGCAGCCAAGATAGTGAAGAAAAACTGTTTTTT
TRBD2	.	16	TRBV7-2	TRBJ2-3	CASSLGMGLGTDTQYF	TGTGCCAGCAGCTTAGGGATGGGACTAGGCACAGATACGCAGTATTTT
.	.	13	TRBV5-1	TRBJ2-7	CASGKTGYGEQYF	TGCGCCAGCGGAAAAACAGGGTATGGCGAGCAGTACTTC
.	.	14	TRBV28	TRBJ2-3	CATIGAISTDTQYF	TGTGCCACTATAGGGGCTATAAGCACAGATACGCAGTATTTT
.	once	14	TRBV7-3	TRBJ2-7	CASSSAGSSYEQYF	TGTGCCAGCAGCTCTGCCGGGAGCTCCTACGAGCAGTACTTC
TRBD2	.	16	TRBV19	TRBJ2-1	CASSIGEGQISGEQFF	TGTGCCAGTAGTATAGGGGAGGGCCAAATAAGTGGTGAGCAGTTCTTC
.	.	14	TRBV10-3	TRBJ2-1	CAISTLAENNEQFF	TGTGCCATATCCACGCTAGCTGAGAACAATGAGCAGTTCTTC
.	.	14	TRBV6-2/TRBV6-3	TRBJ1-5	CASSYAGNSQPQHF	TGTGCCAGCAGTTACGCGGGAAACTCACAGCCCCAGCATTTT
.	.	11	TRBV29-1	TRBJ2-1	CSAYWYNEQFF	TGCAGCGCCTACTGGTACAATGAGCAGTTCTTC
.	.	13	TRBV30	TRBJ2-2	CAWRRLGVGELFF	TGTGCCTGGAGGCGTCTAGGGGTCGGGGAGCTGTTTTTT
.	.	14	TRBV7-2	TRBJ1-1	CASRDWGGPTEAFF	TGTGCCAGCAGGGACTGGGGGGGACCCACTGAAGCTTTCTTT
TRBD1	.	16	TRBV7-2	TRBJ1-3	CASSLGDRGAGNTIYF	TGTGCCAGCAGCTTGGGGGACAGGGGGGCTGGAAACACCATATATTTT
.	.	13	TRBV9	TRBJ1-1	CASSVESDTEAFF	TGTGCCAGCAGCGTAGAGAGTGACACTGAAGCTTTCTTT
.	.	16	TRBV6-6	TRBJ2-3	CASTKGSSTLGDTQYF	TGTGCCAGCACCAAAGGGAGCTCGACTCTTGGAGATACGCAGTATTTT
.	.	15	TRBV5-6	TRBJ2-5	CASSLLRRERETQYF	TGTGCCAGCAGCTTGCTGAGGAGGGAGAGAGAGACCCAGTACTTC
TRBD1	.	15	TRBV6-2/TRBV6-3	TRBJ1-1	CASSRNTGGAGNAFF	TGTGCCAGCAGTCGAAACACAGGGGGCGCGGGAAATGCTTTCTTT
.	.	13	TRBV12-3/TRBV12-4	TRBJ2-5	CASSKASGETQYF	TGTGCCAGCAGTAAAGCCTCAGGGGAGACCCAGTACTTC
.	.	14	TRBV27	TRBJ2-5	CASSLSRGQETQYF	TGTGCCAGCAGTTTATCTCGGGGGCAAGAGACCCAGTACTTC
.	once	14	TRBV7-9	TRBJ1-1	CASSLGGLNTEAFF	TGTGCCAGCAGCTTAGGCGGCCTGAACACTGAAGCTTTCTTT
.	.	11	TRBV29-1	TRBJ2-7	CSCHEGYEQYF	TGCAGCTGCCATGAGGGCTACGAGCAGTACTTC
TRBD1	.	15	TRBV9	TRBJ1-1	CASSARQGANTEAFF	TGTGCCAGCAGCGCGAGACAGGGCGCGAACACTGAAGCTTTCTTT
.	.	16	TRBV9	TRBJ1-2	CASSPQRPGVGYGYTF	TGTGCCAGCAGCCCCCAACGGCCAGGGGTCGGCTATGGCTACACCTTC
.	.	11	TRBV12-3/TRBV12-4	TRBJ2-7	CASSPSIEQYF	TGTGCCAGCAGCCCCTCTATCGAGCAGTACTTC
TRBD1	once	17	TRBV7-2	TRBJ1-2	CASSLSGGLAGAYGYTF	TGTGCCAGCAGCTTATCAGGGGGCCTGGCGGGTGCCTATGGCTACACCTTC
.	.	15	TRBV14	TRBJ1-6	CASSQGSGDYSPLHF	TGTGCCAGCAGCCAAGGGTCAGGGGATTATTCACCCCTCCACTTT
.	few	14	TRBV6-2/TRBV6-3	TRBJ1-5	CASSWLGDNQPQHF	TGTGCCAGCAGTTGGCTAGGGGACAATCAGCCCCAGCATTTT
TRBD1	.	15	TRBV28	TRBJ2-7	CASRQDRRSSYEQYF	TGTGCCAGCAGACAGGACAGGAGGAGCTCCTACGAGCAGTACTTC
TRBD2	.	17	TRBV27	TRBJ2-2	CASSRLAGGGGTGELFF	TGTGCCAGCAGCCGCCTAGCGGGAGGGGGAGGTACCGGGGAGCTGTTTTTT
.	.	13	TRBV5-8	TRBJ2-2	CASSPEVTGELFF	TGTGCCAGCAGCCCGGAGGTAACCGGGGAGCTGTTTTTT
.	.	12	TRBV28	TRBJ1-2	CASSPGVRGYTF	TGTGCCAGCAGCCCAGGGGTGCGTGGCTACACCTTC
.	once	16	TRBV4-1	TRBJ2-7	CASSQPGGPRSYEQYF	TGCGCCAGCAGCCAACCCGGAGGGCCTCGCTCCTACGAGCAGTACTTC
.	.	14	TRBV6-6	TRBJ2-7	CASKSQGNNYEQYF	TGTGCCAGCAAGAGCCAGGGGAACAACTACGAGCAGTACTTC
.	.	15	TRBV4-2	TRBJ1-1	CASSQEGKSGTEAFF	TGTGCCAGCAGCCAAGAAGGGAAAAGCGGAACTGAAGCTTTCTTT